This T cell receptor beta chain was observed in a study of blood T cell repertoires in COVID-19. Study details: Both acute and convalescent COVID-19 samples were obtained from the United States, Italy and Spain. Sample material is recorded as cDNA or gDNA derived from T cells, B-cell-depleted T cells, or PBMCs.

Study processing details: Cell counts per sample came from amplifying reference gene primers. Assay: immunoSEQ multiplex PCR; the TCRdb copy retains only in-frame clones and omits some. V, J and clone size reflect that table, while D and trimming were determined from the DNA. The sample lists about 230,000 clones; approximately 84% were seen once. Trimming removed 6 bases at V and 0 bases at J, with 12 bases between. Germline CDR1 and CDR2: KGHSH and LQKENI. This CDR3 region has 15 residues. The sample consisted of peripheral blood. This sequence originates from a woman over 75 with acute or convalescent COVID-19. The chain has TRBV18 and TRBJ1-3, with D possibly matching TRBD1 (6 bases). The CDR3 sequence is CASSRGQSSGNTIYF. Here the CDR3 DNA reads TGTGCCAGCTCCAGGGGTCAGAGCTCTGGAAACACCATATATTTT.